Each of the 12 T cell receptor beta chains below was sequenced from the same sample in a study of neoadjuvant nivolumab and ipilimumab in lung cancer. The assay was immunoSEQ multiplex PCR, and TCRdb's table has in-frame clones only and misses some. This sample yields about 27,000 clones, of which 75% to 80% are seen a single time; around a sixth belongs to the top ten. Specimen: tumor tissue, collected after neoadjuvant nivolumab, alone or with ipilimumab, at or shortly before surgery. The receptors were sampled from an adult with non-small cell lung cancer.

The chain uses TRBV7-2 and TRBJ1-2; D remains ambiguous. This CDR3 region has 15 residues. V was shortened by 2 bases and J by 0 bases, with 10 bases between the two germline ends. The germline CDR1 and CDR2 sequences are SGHTA and FQGNSA. The CDR3 region has the DNA TGTGCCAGCAGCTTATCCCCCCACTCTAACTATGGCTACACCTTC. Its translation: CASSLSPHSNYGYTF.

This chain uses TRBV7-9 with TRBJ2-1; D might be TRBD1 (6 bases). Trimming took 3 bases from V and 3 from J, leaving 12 bases between them. The CDR3 is 15 residues long. Germline V lookup: CDR1 SEHNR, CDR2 FQNEAQ (reference sequence). CDR3 DNA sequence: TGTGCCAGCAGCTTTCCGACAGGCTACTACAATGAGCAGTTCTTC. It yields the protein CASSFPTGYYNEQFF.

This clone has a handful of counts. V gene TRBV7-2 combines with J gene TRBJ1-6; 8 positions match TRBD1. Trimming at V came to 5 bases and at J to 10 bases, leaving 10 bases not matched to a gene. The CDR3 has 15 residues. Germline assignment: CDR1 SGHTA and CDR2 FQGNSA. The CDR3 region is CASSPRTGRQSPLHF. CDR3 nucleotide sequence: TGTGCCAGCAGCCCTAGGACAGGGAGACAGTCACCCCTCCACTTT. Combining the CDR3 with reference TRBV7-2 and TRBJ1-6 gives the whole variable domain GAGVSQSPSNKVTEKGKDVELRCDPISGHTALYWYRQSLGQGLEFLIYFQGNSAPDKSGLPSDRFSAERTGGSVSTLTIQRTQQEDSAVYLCASSPRTGRQSPLHFGNGTRLTVT.

The J gene is TRBJ2-5, the V gene TRBV9, with unresolved D. The V end lost 0 bases, the J end lost 4 bases, and 10 bases lay between the germline ends. This CDR3 contains 14 residues. Germline CDR1 reads SGDLS; CDR2 reads YYNGEE. The CDR3 coding sequence is TGTGCCAGCAGCGTAGGGACCCTGGGAGAGACCCAGTACTTC. It encodes CASSVGTLGETQYF.

The rearrangement joins TRBV27 to TRBJ1-2, with D tentatively TRBD1 (5 bases). Trimming cost V 0 bases and J 7 bases, with 12 bases left between them. This CDR3 comprises 14 residues. The germline V gene has CDR1 MNHEY and CDR2 SMNVEV (reference sequence). The CDR3 loop reads CASSLSAGWGGYTF. CDR3 nucleotide sequence: TGTGCCAGCAGTTTATCCGCAGGGTGGGGTGGCTACACCTTC.

The V gene is TRBV7-9, the J gene TRBJ2-4; D is possibly TRBD2 (5 bases). Germline V CDR1 and CDR2: SEHNR, FQNEAQ (reference sequence). The V and J ends lost 3 bases and 0 bases respectively, with 9 bases between them. The CDR3 runs to 15 residues. The DNA of the CDR3 is TGTGCCAGCAGCTTGAGGGTAAAAGCCAAAAACATTCAGTACTTC. Protein product: CASSLRVKAKNIQYF.

The genes are TRBV28 and TRBJ2-3, with 9 bases lining up with TRBD1. CDR3 size: 15 residues. The ends lost 5 bases at V and 6 bases at J; junction bases unmatched: 9. Germline CDR1 reads MDHEN; CDR2 reads SYDVKM. CDR3 nucleotide sequence: TGTGCCAGCAGTGCGCCGGGACAGGGCCCGGATACGCAGTATTTT. The encoded protein is CASSAPGQGPDTQYF.

The chain is built from TRBV6-5 and TRBJ1-1, with D possibly TRBD1 on 5 matching bases. Germline V gene data show CDR1 as MNHEY and CDR2 as SVGAGI. The CDR3 covers 14 residues. Trimming removed 0 bases at V and 4 bases at J, with 9 bases between. CDR3 residues: CASSYSGAGTEAFF. CDR3 in DNA: TGTGCCAGCAGTTACTCTGGGGCGGGCACTGAAGCTTTCTTT.

CDR3 bases: TGCAGCGTCGCAGGGGGAACAGGGATAGAGACCCAGTACTTC. It yields the protein CSVAGGTGIETQYF. This chain uses TRBV29-1 with TRBJ2-5; 7 bases are a match to TRBD1. The germline V gene encodes CDR1 SQVTM and CDR2 ANQGSEA. J was trimmed by 4 bases and V by 6 bases; bases with no gene match: 11. The CDR3 spans 14 residues.

This clone was seen only a few times. The CDR3 DNA is TGTGCCAGCTCACCTTACAGAACGACTAATGAAAAACTGTTTTTT. It yields the protein CASSPYRTTNEKLFF. The rearrangement uses TRBV18 and TRBJ1-4; no clear D gene. The V and J ends lost 3 bases and 2 bases respectively, with 10 bases between them. This CDR3 region has 15 residues. CDR1 KGHSH and CDR2 LQKENI come from the germline V gene.

This chain connects TRBV5-6 to TRBJ2-2; 8 bases agree with TRBD2. With 0 bases clipped from V and 3 bases from J, the junction kept 4 bases outside the gene matches. The CDR3 runs to 16 residues. Germline CDR1 reads SGHDT; CDR2 reads YYEEEE. Here the CDR3 DNA reads TGTGCCAGCAGCTTGGTGCGCGGGGGGTACACCGGGGAGCTGTTTTTT. As protein: CASSLVRGGYTGELFF. The whole variable domain, remainder taken from reference TRBV5-6 and TRBJ2-2, is DAGVTQSPTHLIKTRGQQVTLRCSPKSGHDTVSWYQQALGQGPQFIFQYYEEEERQRGNFPDRFSGHQFPNYSSELNVNALLLGDSALYLCASSLVRGGYTGELFFGEGSRLTVL.

This rearrangement joins TRBV6-5 to TRBJ1-1; D may be TRBD1 (5 bases). The germline gives CDR1 MNHEY, CDR2 SVGAGI. V was pared by 0 bases and J by 7 bases, with 15 bases between. CDR3 length equals 15 residues. The CDR3 protein is CASSYSSGGGYEAFF. The DNA of the CDR3 is TGTGCCAGCAGTTACTCCTCCGGGGGGGGATATGAAGCTTTCTTT.